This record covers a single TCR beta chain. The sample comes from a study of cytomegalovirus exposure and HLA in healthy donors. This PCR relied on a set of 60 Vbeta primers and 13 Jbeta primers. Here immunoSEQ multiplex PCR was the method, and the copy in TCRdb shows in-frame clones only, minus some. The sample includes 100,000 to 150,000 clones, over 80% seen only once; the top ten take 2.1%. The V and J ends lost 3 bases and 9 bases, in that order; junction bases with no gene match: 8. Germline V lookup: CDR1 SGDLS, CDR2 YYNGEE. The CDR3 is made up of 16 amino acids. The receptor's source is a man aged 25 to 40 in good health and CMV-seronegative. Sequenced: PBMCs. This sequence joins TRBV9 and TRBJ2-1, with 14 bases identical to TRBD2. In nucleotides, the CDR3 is TGTGCCAGCAGCGCCGCGACTAGCGGGGGGGCGATTGAGCAGTTCTTC. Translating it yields CASSAATSGGAIEQFF.